The T cell receptor (beta chain) under discussion was sequenced for a study of cytomegalovirus exposure and HLA in healthy donors. The PCR ran on 60 Vbeta and 13 Jbeta primers. Generated by immunoSEQ multiplex PCR, the TCRdb table keeps only in-frame clones and is missing some. This table has some 110,000 clones, roughly 83% appearing once. Germline trimming cut 0 bases from V and 4 bases from J; bases unmatched to any gene: 13. This CDR3 spans 18 amino acids. Germline loops: CDR1 SGDLS, CDR2 YYNGEE. Sequencing used PBMCs. The J gene is TRBJ2-7, the V gene TRBV9; 10 nucleotides match TRBD2. The TCR originated in a woman aged 18-29 years in good health and CMV-seropositive. The CDR3 is CASSVEASGSPKQYEQYF. CDR3 DNA sequence: TGTGCCAGCAGCGTAGAGGCTAGCGGGAGTCCGAAGCAATACGAGCAGTACTTC. Full variable domain (rest looked up from reference TRBV9 and TRBJ2-7): DSGVTQTPKHLITATGQRVTLRCSPRSGDLSVYWYQQSLDQGLQFLIQYYNGEERAKGNILERFSAQQFPDLHSELNLSSLELGDSALYFCASSVEASGSPKQYEQYFGPGTRLTVT.